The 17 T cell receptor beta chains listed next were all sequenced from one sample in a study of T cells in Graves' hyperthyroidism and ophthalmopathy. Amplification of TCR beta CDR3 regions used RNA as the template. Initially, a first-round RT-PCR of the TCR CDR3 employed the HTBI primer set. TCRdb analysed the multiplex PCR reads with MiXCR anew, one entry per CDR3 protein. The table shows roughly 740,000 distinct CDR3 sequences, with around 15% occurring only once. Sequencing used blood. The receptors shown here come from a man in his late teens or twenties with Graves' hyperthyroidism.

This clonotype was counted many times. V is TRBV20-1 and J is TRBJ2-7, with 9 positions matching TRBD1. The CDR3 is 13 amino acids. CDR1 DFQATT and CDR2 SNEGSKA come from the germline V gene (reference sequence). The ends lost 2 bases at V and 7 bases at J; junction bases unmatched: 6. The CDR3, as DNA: TGCAGTGCTAGACGAGGGACAGGGAATGAGCAGTACTTC. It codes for CSARRGTGNEQYF.

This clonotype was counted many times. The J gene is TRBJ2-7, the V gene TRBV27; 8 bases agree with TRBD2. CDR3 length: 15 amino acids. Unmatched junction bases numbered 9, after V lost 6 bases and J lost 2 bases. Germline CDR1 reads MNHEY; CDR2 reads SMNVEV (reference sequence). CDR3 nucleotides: TGTGCCAGCAGCTCTAGGGGCGGGAGGACCTACGAGCAGTACTTC. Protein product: CASSSRGGRTYEQYF.

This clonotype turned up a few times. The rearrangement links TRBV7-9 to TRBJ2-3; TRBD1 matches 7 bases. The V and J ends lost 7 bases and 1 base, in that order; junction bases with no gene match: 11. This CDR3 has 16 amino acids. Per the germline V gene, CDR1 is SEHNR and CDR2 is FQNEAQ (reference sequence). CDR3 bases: TGTGCCAGCAAGCCATTAGACAGGGCGGGCACAGATACGCAGTATTTT. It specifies CASKPLDRAGTDTQYF.

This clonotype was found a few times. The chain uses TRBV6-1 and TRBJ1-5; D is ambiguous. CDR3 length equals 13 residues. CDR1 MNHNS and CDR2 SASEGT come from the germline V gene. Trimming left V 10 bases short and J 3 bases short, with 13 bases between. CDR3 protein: CATSGVPNQPQHF. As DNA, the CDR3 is TGTGCCACCTCCGGCGTTCCCAATCAGCCCCAGCATTTT.

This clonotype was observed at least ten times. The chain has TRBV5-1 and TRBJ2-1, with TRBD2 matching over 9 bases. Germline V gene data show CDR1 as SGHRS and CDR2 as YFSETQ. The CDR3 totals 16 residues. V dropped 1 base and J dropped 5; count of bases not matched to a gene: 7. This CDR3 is CASSLRASGANNEQFF. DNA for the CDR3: TGCGCCAGCAGCTTGCGCGCTAGCGGGGCCAACAATGAGCAGTTCTTC. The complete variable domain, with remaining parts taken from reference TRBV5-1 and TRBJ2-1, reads KAGVTQTPRYLIKTRGQQVTLSCSPISGHRSVSWYQQTPGQGLQFLFEYFSETQRNKGNFPGRFSGRQFSNSRSEMNVSTLELGDSALYLCASSLRASGANNEQFFGPGTRLTVL.

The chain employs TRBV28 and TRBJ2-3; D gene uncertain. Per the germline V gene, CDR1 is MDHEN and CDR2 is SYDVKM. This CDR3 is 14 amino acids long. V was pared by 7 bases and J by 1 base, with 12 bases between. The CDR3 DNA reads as TGTGCCAGCACCCCGTATGGGGGCACAGATACGCAGTATTTT. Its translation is CASTPYGGTDTQYF. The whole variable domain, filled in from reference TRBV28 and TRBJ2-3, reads DVKVTQSSRYLVKRTGEKVFLECVQDMDHENMFWYRQDPGLGLRLIYFSYDVKMKEKGDIPEGYSVSREKKERFSLILESASTNQTSMYLCASTPYGGTDTQYFGPGTRLTVL.

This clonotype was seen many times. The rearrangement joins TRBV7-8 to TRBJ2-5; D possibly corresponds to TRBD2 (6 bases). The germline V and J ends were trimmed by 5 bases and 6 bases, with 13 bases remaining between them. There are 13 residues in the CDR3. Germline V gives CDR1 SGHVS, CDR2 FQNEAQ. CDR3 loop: CASSQGLLQTQYF. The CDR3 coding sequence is TGTGCCAGCAGCCAGGGACTGCTCCAGACCCAGTACTTC.

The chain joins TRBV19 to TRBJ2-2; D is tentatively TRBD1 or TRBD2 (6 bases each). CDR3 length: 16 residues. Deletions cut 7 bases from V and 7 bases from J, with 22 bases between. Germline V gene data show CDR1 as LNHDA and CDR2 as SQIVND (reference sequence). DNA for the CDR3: TGTGCCAGTAAGCCCGTTGGAGGGGGAGGCAACGGGGAGCTGTTTTTT. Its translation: CASKPVGGGGNGELFF.

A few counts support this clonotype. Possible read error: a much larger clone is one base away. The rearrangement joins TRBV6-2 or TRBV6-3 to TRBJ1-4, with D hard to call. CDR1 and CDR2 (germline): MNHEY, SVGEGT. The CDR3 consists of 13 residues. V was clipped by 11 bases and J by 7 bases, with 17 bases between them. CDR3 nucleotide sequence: TGTGCCGGCACCTCCCCGCGTAGTGAAAAACTGTTTTTT. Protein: CAGTSPRSEKLFF.

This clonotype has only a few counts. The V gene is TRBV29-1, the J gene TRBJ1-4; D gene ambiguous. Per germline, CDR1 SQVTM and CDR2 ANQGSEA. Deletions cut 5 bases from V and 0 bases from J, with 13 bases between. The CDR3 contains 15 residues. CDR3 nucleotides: TGCAGCGTTTTGGACGGAGTTGCAACTAATGAAAAACTGTTTTTT. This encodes CSVLDGVATNEKLFF.

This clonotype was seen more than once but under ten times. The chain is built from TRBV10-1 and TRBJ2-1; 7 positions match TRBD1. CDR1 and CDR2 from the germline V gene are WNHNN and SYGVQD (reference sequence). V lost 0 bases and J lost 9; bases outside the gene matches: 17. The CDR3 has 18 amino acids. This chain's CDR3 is CASSESVQGTADMGEQFF. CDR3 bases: TGCGCCAGCAGTGAGTCGGTACAGGGGACCGCCGACATGGGTGAGCAGTTCTTC.

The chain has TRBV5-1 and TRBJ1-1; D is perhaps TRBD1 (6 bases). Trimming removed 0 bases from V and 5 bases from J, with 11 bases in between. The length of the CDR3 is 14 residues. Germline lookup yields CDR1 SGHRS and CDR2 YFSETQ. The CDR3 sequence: CASSLEGGITEAFF. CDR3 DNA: TGCGCCAGCAGCTTGGAGGGGGGGATTACTGAAGCTTTCTTT.

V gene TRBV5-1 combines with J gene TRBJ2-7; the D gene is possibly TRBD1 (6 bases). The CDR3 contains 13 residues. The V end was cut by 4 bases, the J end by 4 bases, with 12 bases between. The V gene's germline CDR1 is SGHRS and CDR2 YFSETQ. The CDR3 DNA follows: TGCGCCAGCAGCGGGACATTGATTTACGAGCAGTACTTC. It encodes CASSGTLIYEQYF.

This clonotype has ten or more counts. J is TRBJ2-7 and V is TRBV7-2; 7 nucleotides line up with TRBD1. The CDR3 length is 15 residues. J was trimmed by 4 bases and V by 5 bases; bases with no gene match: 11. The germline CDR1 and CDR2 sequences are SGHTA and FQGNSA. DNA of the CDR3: TGTGCCAGCAGCCCATCACAGGGGTTGGTATACGAGCAGTACTTC. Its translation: CASSPSQGLVYEQYF.

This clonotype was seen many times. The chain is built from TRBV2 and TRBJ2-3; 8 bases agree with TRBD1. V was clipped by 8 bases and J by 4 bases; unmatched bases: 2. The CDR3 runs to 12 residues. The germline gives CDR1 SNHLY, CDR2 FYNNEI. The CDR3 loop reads CASGQGADTQYF. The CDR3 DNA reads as TGTGCCAGCGGACAGGGCGCAGATACGCAGTATTTT.

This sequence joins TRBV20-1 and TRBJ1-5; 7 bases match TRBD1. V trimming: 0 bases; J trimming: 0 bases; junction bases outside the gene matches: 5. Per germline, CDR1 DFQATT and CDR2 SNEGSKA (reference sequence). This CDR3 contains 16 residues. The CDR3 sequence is CSARDSGTDSNQPQHF. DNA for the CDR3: TGCAGTGCTAGAGATAGCGGGACAGATAGCAATCAGCCCCAGCATTTT.

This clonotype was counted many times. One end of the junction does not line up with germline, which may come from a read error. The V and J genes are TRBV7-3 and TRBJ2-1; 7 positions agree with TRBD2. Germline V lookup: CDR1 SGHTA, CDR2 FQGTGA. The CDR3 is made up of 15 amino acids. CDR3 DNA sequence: TGTGCCAGCAGCCTCCGCAGCGGGACCTACGATGAGCAGTTCTTC. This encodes CASSLRSGTYDEQFF. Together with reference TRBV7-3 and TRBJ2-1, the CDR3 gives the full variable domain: GAGVSQTPSNKVTEKGKYVELRCDPISGHTALYWYRQSLGQGPEFLIYFQGTGAADDSGLPNDRFFAVRPEGSVSTLKIQRTERGDSAVYLCASSLRSGTYDEQFFGPGTRLTVL.